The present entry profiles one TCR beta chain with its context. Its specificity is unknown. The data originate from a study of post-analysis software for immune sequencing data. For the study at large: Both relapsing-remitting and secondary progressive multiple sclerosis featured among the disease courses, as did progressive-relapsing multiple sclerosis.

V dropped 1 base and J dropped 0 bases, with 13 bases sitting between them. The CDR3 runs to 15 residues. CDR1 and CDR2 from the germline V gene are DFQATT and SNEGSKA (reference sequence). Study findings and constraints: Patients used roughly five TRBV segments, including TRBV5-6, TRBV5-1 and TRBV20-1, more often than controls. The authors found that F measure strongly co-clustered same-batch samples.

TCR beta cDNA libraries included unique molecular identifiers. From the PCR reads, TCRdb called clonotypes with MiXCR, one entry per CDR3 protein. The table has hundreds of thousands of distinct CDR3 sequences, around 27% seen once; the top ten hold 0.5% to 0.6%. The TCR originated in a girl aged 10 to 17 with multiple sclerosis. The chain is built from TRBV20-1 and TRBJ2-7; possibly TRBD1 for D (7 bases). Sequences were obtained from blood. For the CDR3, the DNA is TGCAGTGCTAGAGGGAGGGACAGCCTCTCCTACGAGCAGTACTTC. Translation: CSARGRDSLSYEQYF.